This TCR beta chain is drawn from a study of PD-L1 blockade in urothelial cancer. Overall study context: Of about 29 patients, twenty-five were males with bladder-origin urothelial cancer. Study-wide findings and caveats: At the 3-week point, tumor-associated blood clones expanded more in durable-benefit patients.

Noted time point: peripheral blood 6 weeks after treatment start. Sample contribution per patient ranged from 1 to 8, covering pretreatment and on-treatment. A note on this clone: The antigen is unknown.

Here immunoSEQ multiplex PCR was the method, and the copy in TCRdb shows in-frame clones only, minus some. The sample includes around 110,000 clones, approximately 90% of them seen just once. The length of the CDR3 is 16 residues. Trimming pared 4 bases from V and 9 bases from J, leaving 22 bases between. CDR1 MGHDK and CDR2 SYGVNS come from the germline V gene. This sequence was found in a man between 60 and 75 years old with urothelial cancer. The starting material was PBMCs, obtained around atezolizumab (anti-PD-L1) treatment. This rearrangement joins TRBV25-1 to TRBJ1-5; D possibly corresponds to TRBD1 (5 bases). CDR3 coding DNA: TGTGCCAGCAGTGGGGGATTGGGCGGGGGTGACGGGCCCCAGCATTTT. Encoded protein: CASSGGLGGGDGPQHF.